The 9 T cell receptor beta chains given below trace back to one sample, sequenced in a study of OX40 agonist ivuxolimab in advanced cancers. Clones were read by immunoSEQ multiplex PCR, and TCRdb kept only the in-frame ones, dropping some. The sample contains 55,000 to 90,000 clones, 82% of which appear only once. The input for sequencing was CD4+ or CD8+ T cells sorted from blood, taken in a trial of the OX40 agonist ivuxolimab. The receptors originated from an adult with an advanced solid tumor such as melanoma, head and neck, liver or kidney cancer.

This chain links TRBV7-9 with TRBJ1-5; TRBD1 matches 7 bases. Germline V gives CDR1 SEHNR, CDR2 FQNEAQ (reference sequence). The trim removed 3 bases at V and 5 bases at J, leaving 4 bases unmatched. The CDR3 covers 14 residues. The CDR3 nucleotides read TGTGCCAGCAGCTTTACAGGGGACTATCAGCCCCAGCATTTT. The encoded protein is CASSFTGDYQPQHF.

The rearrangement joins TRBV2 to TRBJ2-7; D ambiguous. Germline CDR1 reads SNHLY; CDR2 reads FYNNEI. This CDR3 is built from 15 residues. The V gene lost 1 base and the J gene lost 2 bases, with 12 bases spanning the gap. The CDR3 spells CASSEGLIPTYEQYF. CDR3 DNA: TGTGCCAGCAGTGAAGGGCTGATCCCCACCTACGAGCAGTACTTC.

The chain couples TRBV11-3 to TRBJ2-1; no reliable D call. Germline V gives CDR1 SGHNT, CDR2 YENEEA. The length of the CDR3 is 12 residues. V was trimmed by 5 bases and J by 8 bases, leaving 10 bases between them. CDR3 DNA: TGTGCCAGCAGCGGCCCGCAGGATGAGCAGTTCTTC. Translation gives CASSGPQDEQFF.

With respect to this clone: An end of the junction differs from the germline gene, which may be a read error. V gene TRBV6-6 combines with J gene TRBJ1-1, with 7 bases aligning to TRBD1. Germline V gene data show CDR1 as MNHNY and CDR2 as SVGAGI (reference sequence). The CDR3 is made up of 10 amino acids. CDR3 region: CASSRDREVF. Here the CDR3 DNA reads TGTGCCAGCAGCCGCGACAGGGAAGTCTTT.

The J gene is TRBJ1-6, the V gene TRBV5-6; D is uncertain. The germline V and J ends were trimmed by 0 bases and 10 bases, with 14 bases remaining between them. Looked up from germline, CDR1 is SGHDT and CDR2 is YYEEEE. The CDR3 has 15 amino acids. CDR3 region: CASSLGLGRQSPLHF. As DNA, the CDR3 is TGTGCCAGCAGCTTGGGGTTAGGAAGGCAATCACCCCTCCACTTT.

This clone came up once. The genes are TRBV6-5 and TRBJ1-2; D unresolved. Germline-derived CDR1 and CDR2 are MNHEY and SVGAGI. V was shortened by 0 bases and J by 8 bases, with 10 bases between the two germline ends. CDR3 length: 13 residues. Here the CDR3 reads CASSYSGIEGYTF. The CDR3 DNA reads TGTGCCAGCAGTTACTCGGGGATTGAGGGCTACACCTTC.

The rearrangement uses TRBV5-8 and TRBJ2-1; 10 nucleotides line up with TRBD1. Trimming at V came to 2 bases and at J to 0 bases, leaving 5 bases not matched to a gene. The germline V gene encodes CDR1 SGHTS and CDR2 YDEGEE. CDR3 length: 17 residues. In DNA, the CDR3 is TGTGCCAGCAGCTTAGGACAGGGGGTATACTCCTACAATGAGCAGTTCTTC. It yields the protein CASSLGQGVYSYNEQFF.

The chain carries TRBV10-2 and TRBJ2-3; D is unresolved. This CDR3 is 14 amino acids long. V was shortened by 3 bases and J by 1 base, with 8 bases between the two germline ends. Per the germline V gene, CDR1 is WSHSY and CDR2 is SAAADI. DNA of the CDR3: TGCGCCAGCAGTGATTCGGCCCGCACAGATACGCAGTATTTT. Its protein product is CASSDSARTDTQYF.

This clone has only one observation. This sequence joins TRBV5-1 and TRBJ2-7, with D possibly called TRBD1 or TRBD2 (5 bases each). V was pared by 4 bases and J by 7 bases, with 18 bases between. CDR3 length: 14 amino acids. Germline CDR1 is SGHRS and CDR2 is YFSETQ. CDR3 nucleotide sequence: TGCGCCAGCAGCCCGGGTTGGAGGCAGGGTGAGCAGTACTTC. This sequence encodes CASSPGWRQGEQYF.